Reported below is one TCR beta chain. The antigen remains undetermined. These data come from a study of tumor-infiltrating lymphocytes in localized non-small cell lung cancer. General study results and limits: Available tissue quantity limited TCR sequencing to a patient subset. IM1 and IM2 tumors showed no difference in T-cell fraction. Recurrence-free survival showed no association with tumor T-cell fraction.

Using immunoSEQ multiplex PCR, the repertoire was profiled, and TCRdb retains in-frame clones only, with some absent. This sample has 20,000 to 25,000 clones; nearly 80% occur once, and the top ten carry 3% to 3.5%. The sequence came from a human donor with non-small cell lung cancer. Sequenced input: lung tumor tissue.

CDR3: CASSLVRGTQDNEQFF. CDR3 sequence (DNA): TGCGCCAGCAGCTTGGTTCGCGGGACACAAGACAATGAGCAGTTCTTC. J is TRBJ2-1 and V is TRBV5-1, with D possibly called TRBD1 or TRBD2 (6 bases each). The V end lost 0 bases, the J end lost 5 bases, and 15 bases lay between the germline ends. The germline CDR1 and CDR2 sequences are SGHRS and YFSETQ. CDR3 size: 16 residues.